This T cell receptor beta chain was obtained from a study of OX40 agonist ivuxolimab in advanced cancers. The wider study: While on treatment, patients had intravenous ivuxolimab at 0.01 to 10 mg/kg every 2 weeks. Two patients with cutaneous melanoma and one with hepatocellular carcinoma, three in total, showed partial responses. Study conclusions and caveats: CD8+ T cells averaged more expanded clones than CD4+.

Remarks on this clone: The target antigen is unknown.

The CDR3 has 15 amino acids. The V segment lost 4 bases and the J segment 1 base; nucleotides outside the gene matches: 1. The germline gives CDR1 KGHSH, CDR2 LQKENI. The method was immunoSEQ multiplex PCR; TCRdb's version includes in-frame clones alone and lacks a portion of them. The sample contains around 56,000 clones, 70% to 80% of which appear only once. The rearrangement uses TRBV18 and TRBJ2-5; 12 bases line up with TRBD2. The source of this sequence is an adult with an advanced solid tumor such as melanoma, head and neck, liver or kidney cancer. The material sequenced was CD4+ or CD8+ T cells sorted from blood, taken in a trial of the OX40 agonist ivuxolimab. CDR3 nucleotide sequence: TGTGCCAGCTCACGGACTAGCGGGGTCCAAGAGACCCAGTACTTC. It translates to CASSRTSGVQETQYF.